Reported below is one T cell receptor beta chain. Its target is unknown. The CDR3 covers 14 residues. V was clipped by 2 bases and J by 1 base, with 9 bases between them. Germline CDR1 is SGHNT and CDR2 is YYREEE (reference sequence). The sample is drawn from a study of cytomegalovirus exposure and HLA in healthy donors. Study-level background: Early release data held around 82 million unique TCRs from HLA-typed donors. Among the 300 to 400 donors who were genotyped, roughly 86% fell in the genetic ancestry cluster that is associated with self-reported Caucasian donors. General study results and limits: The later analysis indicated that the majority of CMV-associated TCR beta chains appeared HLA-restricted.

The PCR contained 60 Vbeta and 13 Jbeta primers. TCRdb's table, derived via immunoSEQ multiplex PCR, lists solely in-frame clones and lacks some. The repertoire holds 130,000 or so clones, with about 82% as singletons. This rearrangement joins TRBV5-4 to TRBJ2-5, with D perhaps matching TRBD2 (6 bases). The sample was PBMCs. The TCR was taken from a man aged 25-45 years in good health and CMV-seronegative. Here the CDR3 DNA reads TGTGCCAGCAGCTTAGGAGCGGGCCAAGAGACCCAGTACTTC. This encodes CASSLGAGQETQYF.